A selection of T cell receptor beta chains follows, all from one sample in a study of blood T cells in healthy people across ages. TCRdb used MiXCR to reprocess the 5' RACE reads, holding one entry per CDR3 protein. Counted here are hundreds of thousands of distinct CDR3 sequences, roughly 24% occurring once; the ten biggest clones make up under 3%. A further study also used this sample, focusing on T cells of mothers and their children.

Source material: blood. Receptors originate from a boy aged 5-17 years in good health. Each CDR3 is given with its conserved first and last residue. Each record gives: clone size, J gene, V gene, D gene, CDR3 DNA, CDR3 protein. D genes are given only for firm matches. Clone size is shown for a subset of rows, as once, few, many or a class of expanded clone.

clone_size: few; j_call: TRBJ2-2; v_call: TRBV5-5; d_call: -; cdr3_nt: TGTGCCAGCAGCACTATTTCGGGGGCAATCAACACCGGGGAGCTGTTTTTT; cdr3_aa: CASSTISGAINTGELFF
clone_size: -; j_call: TRBJ2-7; v_call: TRBV4-2; d_call: -; cdr3_nt: TGTGCCAGCAGCCCCTCACGACAGGACCTCTCCTACGAGCAGTACTTC; cdr3_aa: CASSPSRQDLSYEQYF
clone_size: -; j_call: TRBJ2-3; v_call: TRBV5-1; d_call: TRBD2; cdr3_nt: TGCGCCAGCAGCTTCGAGCGGGGGCGCACAGATACGCAGTATTTT; cdr3_aa: CASSFERGRTDTQYF
clone_size: few; j_call: TRBJ2-3; v_call: TRBV20-1; d_call: -; cdr3_nt: TGCAGTGCTAGAGATTTGACGGGGGCTAGCACAGATACGCAGTATTTT; cdr3_aa: CSARDLTGASTDTQYF
clone_size: -; j_call: TRBJ2-3; v_call: TRBV6-2/TRBV6-3; d_call: -; cdr3_nt: TGTGCCAGCAGTTCGGGACTTCGGTGGGATACGCAGTATTTT; cdr3_aa: CASSSGLRWDTQYF
clone_size: once; j_call: TRBJ2-3; v_call: TRBV5-1; d_call: -; cdr3_nt: TGCGCCAGCAGCTTGATGCCCGGGCAGACAAGCACAGATACGCAGTATTTT; cdr3_aa: CASSLMPGQTSTDTQYF
clone_size: -; j_call: TRBJ2-7; v_call: TRBV28; d_call: -; cdr3_nt: TGTGCCAGTTACCCAGGGGTCTATACCTACGAGCAGTACTTC; cdr3_aa: CASYPGVYTYEQYF
clone_size: few; j_call: TRBJ2-7; v_call: TRBV5-5; d_call: TRBD1; cdr3_nt: TGTGCCAGCAGATCCGGGACAGGGTTTTCGTTGGGCTACGAGCAGTACTTC; cdr3_aa: CASRSGTGFSLGYEQYF
clone_size: few; j_call: TRBJ2-4; v_call: TRBV5-1; d_call: -; cdr3_nt: TGCGCCAGCAGCCAGAGCAGGGGCGAAAACATTCAGTACTTC; cdr3_aa: CASSQSRGENIQYF
clone_size: few; j_call: TRBJ1-3; v_call: TRBV12-3/TRBV12-4; d_call: -; cdr3_nt: TGTGCCAGCAGTTTAGGCGTACAGGGTGCTGGAAACACCATATATTTT; cdr3_aa: CASSLGVQGAGNTIYF
clone_size: once; j_call: TRBJ1-2; v_call: TRBV15; d_call: -; cdr3_nt: TGTGCCACTGAAGATATCCGAATCCTGAACTATGGCTACACCTTC; cdr3_aa: CATEDIRILNYGYTF
clone_size: -; j_call: TRBJ2-1; v_call: TRBV7-2; d_call: -; cdr3_nt: TGTGCCAGCAGCACCGGGACTCTATCCTACAATGAGCAGTTCTTC; cdr3_aa: CASSTGTLSYNEQFF
clone_size: -; j_call: TRBJ1-1; v_call: TRBV12-5; d_call: -; cdr3_nt: TGTGCTAGTGGTTTGGCGGACAGCACTGAAGCTTTCTTT; cdr3_aa: CASGLADSTEAFF
clone_size: many; j_call: TRBJ1-4; v_call: TRBV2; d_call: -; cdr3_nt: TGTGCCAGCAGGAAGGGTGAAAAACTGTTTTTT; cdr3_aa: CASRKGEKLFF
clone_size: many; j_call: TRBJ2-5; v_call: TRBV12-3/TRBV12-4; d_call: -; cdr3_nt: TGTGCCAGCAGGGGGAGGGGGGCGAACCAAGAGACCCAGTACTTC; cdr3_aa: CASRGRGANQETQYF
clone_size: -; j_call: TRBJ2-1; v_call: TRBV4-2; d_call: TRBD2; cdr3_nt: TGTGCCAGCAGCCAGTCGGGACTAGCGGGGGGTACGATACACAATGAGCAGTTCTTC; cdr3_aa: CASSQSGLAGGTIHNEQFF
clone_size: -; j_call: TRBJ2-1; v_call: TRBV29-1; d_call: TRBD1; cdr3_nt: TGCAGCGTTGAGGGTAGGGGGCTACTCGGCGCCATTCATTTC; cdr3_aa: CSVEGRGLLGAIHF
clone_size: once; j_call: TRBJ2-5; v_call: TRBV12-3/TRBV12-4; d_call: TRBD1; cdr3_nt: TGTGCCAGCAGGGACAGGGGGGAAGAGACCCAGTACTTC; cdr3_aa: CASRDRGEETQYF
clone_size: few; j_call: TRBJ2-5; v_call: TRBV10-2; d_call: -; cdr3_nt: TGCGCCAGCAGTGAGTCTGGGGAAGGGACCCAGTACTTC; cdr3_aa: CASSESGEGTQYF
clone_size: few; j_call: TRBJ2-1; v_call: TRBV20-1; d_call: -; cdr3_nt: TGCAGTGCTATTAAGGACTCGCAGCAGTTCTTC; cdr3_aa: CSAIKDSQQFF
clone_size: -; j_call: TRBJ1-4; v_call: TRBV27; d_call: -; cdr3_nt: TGTGCCAGCAGTTCGCGCAGGAATGAAAAACTGTTTTTT; cdr3_aa: CASSSRRNEKLFF
clone_size: -; j_call: TRBJ2-3; v_call: TRBV27; d_call: -; cdr3_nt: TGTGCCAGCAGTTTGGGCGGGGGCCTCCCAAGCACAGATACGCAGTATTTT; cdr3_aa: CASSLGGGLPSTDTQYF
clone_size: -; j_call: TRBJ2-3; v_call: TRBV27; d_call: TRBD2; cdr3_nt: TGTGCCAGCAGTTCGAAAAGGACTAGCGGGAATGCAGATACGCAGTATTTT; cdr3_aa: CASSSKRTSGNADTQYF
clone_size: -; j_call: TRBJ1-4; v_call: TRBV3-1; d_call: TRBD1; cdr3_nt: TGTGCCAGCAGCCAACTGACAGGGCGACTGTTTTTT; cdr3_aa: CASSQLTGRLFF
clone_size: -; j_call: TRBJ2-7; v_call: TRBV11-3; d_call: -; cdr3_nt: TGTGCCAGCAGCTTAAGGGGGGGCTCCGAGCAGTACTTC; cdr3_aa: CASSLRGGSEQYF
clone_size: many; j_call: TRBJ2-1; v_call: TRBV3-1; d_call: TRBD2; cdr3_nt: TGTGCCAGCAGCCAGGGACTAGCTGACAATGAGCAGTTCTTC; cdr3_aa: CASSQGLADNEQFF
clone_size: few; j_call: TRBJ1-2; v_call: TRBV10-3; d_call: -; cdr3_nt: TGTGCCATCAGTGAGTCGAGAGCCACTGTGGGTGGCTACACCTTC; cdr3_aa: CAISESRATVGGYTF
clone_size: -; j_call: TRBJ2-1; v_call: TRBV3-1; d_call: TRBD2; cdr3_nt: TGTGCCAGCAGCCCCCTGTTTGACGGGGGGTACAATGAGCAGTTCTTC; cdr3_aa: CASSPLFDGGYNEQFF
clone_size: -; j_call: TRBJ1-2; v_call: TRBV6-5; d_call: -; cdr3_nt: TGTGCCAGTCATGACAGCAGGGGCTATGGCTACACCTTC; cdr3_aa: CASHDSRGYGYTF
clone_size: few; j_call: TRBJ2-1; v_call: TRBV4-2; d_call: TRBD1; cdr3_nt: TGTGCCAGCAGCCAAGATCTCGGGACAGGGGGCAGGGAGCAGTTCTTC; cdr3_aa: CASSQDLGTGGREQFF
clone_size: -; j_call: TRBJ2-3; v_call: TRBV12-3/TRBV12-4; d_call: -; cdr3_nt: TGTGCCAGCATCCTAGGGGGGAGATCAGATACGCAGTATTTT; cdr3_aa: CASILGGRSDTQYF
clone_size: few; j_call: TRBJ1-5; v_call: TRBV27; d_call: -; cdr3_nt: TGTGCCAGCAGCGTGACAGGACCAAATCAGCCCCAGCATTTT; cdr3_aa: CASSVTGPNQPQHF
clone_size: -; j_call: TRBJ2-5; v_call: TRBV25-1; d_call: -; cdr3_nt: TGTGCCAGCAGTGTACCCGGGAGCCAAGAGACCCAGTACTTC; cdr3_aa: CASSVPGSQETQYF
clone_size: -; j_call: TRBJ1-5; v_call: TRBV7-9; d_call: -; cdr3_nt: TGTGCCAGCGACCATGGGGGAAATGGGAATCAGCCCCAGCATTTT; cdr3_aa: CASDHGGNGNQPQHF
clone_size: -; j_call: TRBJ1-1; v_call: TRBV11-2; d_call: TRBD1; cdr3_nt: TGTGCCAGCAGCTCCCAATCCGGGACAGGGAACACTGAAGCTTTCTTT; cdr3_aa: CASSSQSGTGNTEAFF
clone_size: -; j_call: TRBJ2-1; v_call: TRBV5-6; d_call: TRBD2; cdr3_nt: TGTGCCAGCAGCTTGGGGGACTGGCGCGGGGGATCTTACAATGAGCAGTTCTTC; cdr3_aa: CASSLGDWRGGSYNEQFF
clone_size: -; j_call: TRBJ2-7; v_call: TRBV29-1; d_call: -; cdr3_nt: TGCAGCGTTGTGGGCAGCCGGGCGTTCGACGAGCAGTACTTC; cdr3_aa: CSVVGSRAFDEQYF
clone_size: -; j_call: TRBJ2-1; v_call: TRBV27; d_call: -; cdr3_nt: TGTGCCAGCAGTCCGGCCCGGACCCATGAGCAGTTCTTC; cdr3_aa: CASSPARTHEQFF
clone_size: many; j_call: TRBJ2-1; v_call: TRBV20-1; d_call: TRBD1; cdr3_nt: TGCAGTGCTAGAGATTCGGACAGGGGTTTCAATGAGCAGTTCTTC; cdr3_aa: CSARDSDRGFNEQFF
clone_size: -; j_call: TRBJ2-1; v_call: TRBV7-7; d_call: TRBD2; cdr3_nt: TGTGCCGGCAGCTTAGGAGATAGCGGGGCTTACAATGAGCAGTTCTTC; cdr3_aa: CAGSLGDSGAYNEQFF
clone_size: -; j_call: TRBJ2-5; v_call: TRBV11-1; d_call: TRBD2; cdr3_nt: TGTGCCAGCAGGCGCGGGGGGGCCGAAGAGACCCAGTACTTC; cdr3_aa: CASRRGGAEETQYF
clone_size: few; j_call: TRBJ2-5; v_call: TRBV5-1; d_call: TRBD2; cdr3_nt: TGCGCCAGCGGCACGGGACTAGCGGGGGAAGAGACCCAGTACTTC; cdr3_aa: CASGTGLAGEETQYF
clone_size: few; j_call: TRBJ2-1; v_call: TRBV3-1; d_call: TRBD2; cdr3_nt: TGTGCCAGCAGCCAAGGAACTAGCGGGGGTAATGAGCAGTTCTTC; cdr3_aa: CASSQGTSGGNEQFF
clone_size: -; j_call: TRBJ2-2; v_call: TRBV20-1; d_call: -; cdr3_nt: TGCAGTGCTAGAGATCTCGGGCAGAAAGGAGACACCGGGGAGCTGTTTTTT; cdr3_aa: CSARDLGQKGDTGELFF
clone_size: -; j_call: TRBJ1-1; v_call: TRBV10-3; d_call: -; cdr3_nt: TGTGCCATCAAAGGGGACTTTACGAACACTGAAGCTTTCTTT; cdr3_aa: CAIKGDFTNTEAFF
clone_size: -; j_call: TRBJ2-7; v_call: TRBV18; d_call: -; cdr3_nt: TGTGCCAGCTCACTTAATTGGGGGGATCGGACCTACGAGCAGTACTTC; cdr3_aa: CASSLNWGDRTYEQYF
clone_size: few; j_call: TRBJ2-5; v_call: TRBV20-1; d_call: TRBD2; cdr3_nt: TGCAGTGCTAACGACCGAGCGGGGGTACAAGAGACCCAGTACTTC; cdr3_aa: CSANDRAGVQETQYF
clone_size: -; j_call: TRBJ1-4; v_call: TRBV29-1; d_call: -; cdr3_nt: TGCAGCGTTGAAGATCGGAGGGGATCAAGAGAAAAACTGTTTTTT; cdr3_aa: CSVEDRRGSREKLFF
clone_size: -; j_call: TRBJ2-2; v_call: TRBV7-8; d_call: -; cdr3_nt: TGTGCCAGCAGCTTAGCGGGCGGGCGGGAGCTGTTTTTT; cdr3_aa: CASSLAGGRELFF
clone_size: few; j_call: TRBJ2-5; v_call: TRBV20-1; d_call: -; cdr3_nt: TGCAGTGCTGGGAGGACAGGCTCCGAGACCCAGTACTTC; cdr3_aa: CSAGRTGSETQYF
clone_size: few; j_call: TRBJ1-6; v_call: TRBV7-9; d_call: -; cdr3_nt: TGTGCCTGCCATTCACCGCCCTATAATTCACCCCTCCACTTT; cdr3_aa: CACHSPPYNSPLHF
clone_size: -; j_call: TRBJ2-4; v_call: TRBV6-2/TRBV6-3; d_call: -; cdr3_nt: TGTGCCAGCAGTTATACAGCCATGTCCAAAAACATTCAGTACTTC; cdr3_aa: CASSYTAMSKNIQYF
clone_size: few; j_call: TRBJ2-7; v_call: TRBV10-3; d_call: -; cdr3_nt: TGTGCCATCAGTGCCGGGACCTCCTACGAGCAGTACTTC; cdr3_aa: CAISAGTSYEQYF
clone_size: -; j_call: TRBJ2-3; v_call: TRBV4-1; d_call: TRBD2; cdr3_nt: TGCGCCAGCAGCCAAGCCGGGTGGGGACTAGCGGAGTCAGATACGCAGTATTTT; cdr3_aa: CASSQAGWGLAESDTQYF
clone_size: few; j_call: TRBJ2-1; v_call: TRBV20-1; d_call: TRBD2; cdr3_nt: TGCAGTGCTTGGCAGCGCGGGGGGGCCCAACTTAGGGAGCAGTTCTTC; cdr3_aa: CSAWQRGGAQLREQFF
clone_size: few; j_call: TRBJ2-3; v_call: TRBV24-1; d_call: TRBD1; cdr3_nt: TGTGCCACCAGCAGGACAGGGGGTACAGATACGCAGTATTTT; cdr3_aa: CATSRTGGTDTQYF